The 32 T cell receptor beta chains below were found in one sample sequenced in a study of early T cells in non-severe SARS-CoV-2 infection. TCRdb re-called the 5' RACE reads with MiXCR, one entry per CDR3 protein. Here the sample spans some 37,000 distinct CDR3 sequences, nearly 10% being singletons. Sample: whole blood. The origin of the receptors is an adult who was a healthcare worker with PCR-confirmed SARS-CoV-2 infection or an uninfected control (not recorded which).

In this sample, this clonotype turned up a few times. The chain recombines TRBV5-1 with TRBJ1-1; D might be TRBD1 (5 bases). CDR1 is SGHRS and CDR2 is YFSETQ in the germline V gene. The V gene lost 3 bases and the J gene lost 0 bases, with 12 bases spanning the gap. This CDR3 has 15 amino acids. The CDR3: CASSSLTVMNTEAFF. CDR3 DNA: TGCGCCAGCAGCTCTCTGACAGTCATGAACACTGAAGCTTTCTTT.

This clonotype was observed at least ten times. The chain's CDR3 is CASSGTVDRGWWEQYF. For the CDR3, the DNA is TGTGCCAGCAGCGGTACAGTGGACAGGGGATGGTGGGAGCAGTACTTC. The gene calls are TRBV6-1 and TRBJ2-7; 9 bases agree with TRBD1. This CDR3 contains 16 residues. V dropped 6 bases and J dropped 7; count of bases not matched to a gene: 16. The germline CDR1 and CDR2 sequences are MNHNS and SASEGT.

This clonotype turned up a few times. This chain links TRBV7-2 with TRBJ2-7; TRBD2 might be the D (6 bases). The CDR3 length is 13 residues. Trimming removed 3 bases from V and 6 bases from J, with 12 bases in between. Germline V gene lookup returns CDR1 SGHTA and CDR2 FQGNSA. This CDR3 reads CASSLTEGSEQYF. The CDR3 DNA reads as TGTGCCAGCAGCTTGACGGAGGGAAGCGAGCAGTACTTC.

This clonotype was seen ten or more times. Here the CDR3 reads CASSSSPGAAYEQYF. The CDR3 nucleotides are TGTGCCAGCAGTTCCTCCCCGGGGGCGGCTTACGAGCAGTACTTC. The V call is TRBV27, the J call TRBJ2-7; D could derive from TRBD1 or TRBD2 (6 bases each). V was clipped by 4 bases and J by 4 bases, with 17 bases between them. This CDR3 contains 15 residues. Germline V gene lookup returns CDR1 MNHEY and CDR2 SMNVEV (reference sequence).

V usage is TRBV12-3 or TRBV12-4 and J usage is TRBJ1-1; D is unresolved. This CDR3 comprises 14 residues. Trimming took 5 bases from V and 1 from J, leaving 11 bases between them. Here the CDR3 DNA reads TGTGCCAGCAGTAAACAAGCTTCGAACACTGAAGCTTTCTTT. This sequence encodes CASSKQASNTEAFF.

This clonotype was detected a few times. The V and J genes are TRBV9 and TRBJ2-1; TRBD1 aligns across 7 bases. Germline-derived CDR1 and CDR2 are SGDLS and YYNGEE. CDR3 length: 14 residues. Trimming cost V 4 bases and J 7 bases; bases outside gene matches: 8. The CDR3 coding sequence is TGTGCCAGCAGCCCGAACCTACAGGGGAATGAGCAGTTCTTC. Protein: CASSPNLQGNEQFF.

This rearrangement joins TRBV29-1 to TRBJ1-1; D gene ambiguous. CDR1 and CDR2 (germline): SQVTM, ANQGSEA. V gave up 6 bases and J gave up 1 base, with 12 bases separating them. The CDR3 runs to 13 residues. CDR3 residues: CSVGPWGNTEAFF. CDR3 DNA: TGCAGCGTCGGTCCTTGGGGGAACACTGAAGCTTTCTTT.

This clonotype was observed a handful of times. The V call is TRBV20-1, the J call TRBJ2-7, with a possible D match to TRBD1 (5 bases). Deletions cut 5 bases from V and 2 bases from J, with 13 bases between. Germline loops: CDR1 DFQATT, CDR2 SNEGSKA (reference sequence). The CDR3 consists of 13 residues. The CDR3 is CSAPFGQTYEQYF. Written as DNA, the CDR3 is TGCAGTGCTCCCTTCGGACAAACCTACGAGCAGTACTTC.

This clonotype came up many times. CDR3 bases: TGTGCCAGCAGCCAAGAAGTGTCAGAGCAGTTCTTC. The encoded protein is CASSQEVSEQFF. The chain uses TRBV3-1 and TRBJ2-1; D remains unclear. Between the trimmed V and J ends, which lost 0 bases and 10 bases, there was a span of 7 bases. The CDR3 extends over 12 amino acids. CDR1 is LGHDT and CDR2 is YNNKEL in the germline V gene (reference sequence).

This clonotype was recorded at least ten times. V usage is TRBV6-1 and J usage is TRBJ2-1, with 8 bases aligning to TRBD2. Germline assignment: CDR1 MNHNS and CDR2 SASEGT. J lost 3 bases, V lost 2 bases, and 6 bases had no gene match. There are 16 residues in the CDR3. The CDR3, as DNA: TGTGCCAGCAGTGAAAGGAGCGGGGGCCACTACAATGAGCAGTTCTTC. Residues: CASSERSGGHYNEQFF.

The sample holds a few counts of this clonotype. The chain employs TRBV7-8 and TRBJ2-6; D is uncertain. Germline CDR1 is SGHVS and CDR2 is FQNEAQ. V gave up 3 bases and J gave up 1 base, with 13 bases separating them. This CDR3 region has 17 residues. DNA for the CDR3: TGTGCCAGCAGCTTGGCTCATGGTGGGTCTGGGGCCAACGTCCTGACTTTC. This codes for CASSLAHGGSGANVLTF.

This CDR3 reads CSVDDTRTDTQYF. CDR3 DNA: TGCAGCGTAGACGACACCCGCACAGATACGCAGTATTTT. This chain connects TRBV29-1 to TRBJ2-3, with D hard to call. CDR1 is SQVTM and CDR2 is ANQGSEA in the germline V gene. This CDR3 is 13 amino acids long. Trimming pared 6 bases from V and 1 base from J, leaving 11 bases between.

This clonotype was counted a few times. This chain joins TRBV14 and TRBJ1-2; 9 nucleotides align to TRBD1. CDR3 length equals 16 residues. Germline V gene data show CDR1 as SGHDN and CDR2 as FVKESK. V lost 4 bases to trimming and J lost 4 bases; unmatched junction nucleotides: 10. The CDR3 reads CASSPGQGMKSYGYTF. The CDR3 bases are TGTGCCAGCAGCCCGGGACAGGGAATGAAAAGCTATGGCTACACCTTC.

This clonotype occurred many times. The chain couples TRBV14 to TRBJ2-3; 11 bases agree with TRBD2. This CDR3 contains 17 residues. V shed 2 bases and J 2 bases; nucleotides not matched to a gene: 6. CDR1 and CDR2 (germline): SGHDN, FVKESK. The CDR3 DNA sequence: TGTGCCAGCAGCCAACCCTTGACTAGCGGGGCCACAGATACGCAGTATTTT. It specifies CASSQPLTSGATDTQYF.

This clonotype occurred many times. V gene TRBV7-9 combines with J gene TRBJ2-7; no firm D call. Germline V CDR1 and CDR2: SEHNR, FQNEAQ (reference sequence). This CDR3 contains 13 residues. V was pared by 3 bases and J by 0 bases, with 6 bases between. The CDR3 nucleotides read TGTGCCAGCAGCTTGCAGGTCTCCTACGAGCAGTACTTC. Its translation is CASSLQVSYEQYF.

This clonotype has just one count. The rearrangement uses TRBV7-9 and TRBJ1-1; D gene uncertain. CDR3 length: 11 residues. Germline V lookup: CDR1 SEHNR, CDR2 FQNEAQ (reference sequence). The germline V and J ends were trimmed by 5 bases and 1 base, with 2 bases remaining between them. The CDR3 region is CASSTNTEAFF. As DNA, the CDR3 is TGTGCCAGCAGCACGAACACTGAAGCTTTCTTT.

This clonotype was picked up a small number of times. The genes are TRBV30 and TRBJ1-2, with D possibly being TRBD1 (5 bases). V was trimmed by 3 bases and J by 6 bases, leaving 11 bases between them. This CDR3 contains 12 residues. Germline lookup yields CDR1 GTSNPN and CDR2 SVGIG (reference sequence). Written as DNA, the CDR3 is TGTGCCTGGAGGCCGGCGGGGGATGGCTACACCTTC. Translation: CAWRPAGDGYTF.

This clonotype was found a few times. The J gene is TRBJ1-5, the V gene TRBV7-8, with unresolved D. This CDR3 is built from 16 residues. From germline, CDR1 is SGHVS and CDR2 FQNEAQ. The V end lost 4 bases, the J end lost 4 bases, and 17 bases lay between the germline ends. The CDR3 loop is CASSWGTVFPNQPQHF. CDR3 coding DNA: TGTGCCAGCAGCTGGGGAACAGTTTTCCCTAATCAGCCCCAGCATTTT. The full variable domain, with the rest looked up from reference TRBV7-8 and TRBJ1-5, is GAGVSQSPRYKVAKRGQDVALRCDPISGHVSLFWYQQALGQGPEFLTYFQNEAQLDKSGLPSDRFFAERPEGSVSTLKIQRTQQEDSAVYLCASSWGTVFPNQPQHFGDGTRLSIL.

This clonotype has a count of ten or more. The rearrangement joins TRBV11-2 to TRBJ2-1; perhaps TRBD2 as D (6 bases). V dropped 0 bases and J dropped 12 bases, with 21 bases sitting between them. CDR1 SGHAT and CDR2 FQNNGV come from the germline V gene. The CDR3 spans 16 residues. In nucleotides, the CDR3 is TGTGCCAGCAGCTTAGAGGGCGGTGCCGCGGGGCTCGGGCAGTTCTTC. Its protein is CASSLEGGAAGLGQFF.

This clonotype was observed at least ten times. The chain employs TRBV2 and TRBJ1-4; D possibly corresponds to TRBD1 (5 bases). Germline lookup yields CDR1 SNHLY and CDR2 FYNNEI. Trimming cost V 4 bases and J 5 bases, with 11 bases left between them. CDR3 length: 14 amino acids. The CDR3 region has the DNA TGTGCCAGCAGTGGTCAGGGAATAAATGAAAAACTGTTTTTT. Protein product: CASSGQGINEKLFF.

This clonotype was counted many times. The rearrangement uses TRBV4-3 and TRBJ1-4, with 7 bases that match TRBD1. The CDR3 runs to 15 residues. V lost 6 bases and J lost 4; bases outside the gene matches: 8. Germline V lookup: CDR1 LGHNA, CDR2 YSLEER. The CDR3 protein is CASSKQGMGNEKLFF. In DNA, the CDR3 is TGCGCCAGCAGTAAACAGGGGATGGGTAATGAAAAACTGTTTTTT.

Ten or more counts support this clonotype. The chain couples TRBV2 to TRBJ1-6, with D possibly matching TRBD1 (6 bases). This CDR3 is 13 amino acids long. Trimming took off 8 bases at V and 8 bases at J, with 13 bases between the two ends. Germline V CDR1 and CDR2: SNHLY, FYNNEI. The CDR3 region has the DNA TGTGCCAGCTCGGGGGGGCTTTATTCACCCCTCCACTTT. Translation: CASSGGLYSPLHF.

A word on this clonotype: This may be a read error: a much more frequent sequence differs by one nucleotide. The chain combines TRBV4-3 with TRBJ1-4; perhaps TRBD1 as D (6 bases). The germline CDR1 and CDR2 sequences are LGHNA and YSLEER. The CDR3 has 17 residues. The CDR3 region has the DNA TGCGCCAGCAGCCAAGACGAGGTCAGGGGAGCTAATGAAAAACCGTTTTTT. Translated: CASSQDEVRGANEKPFF.

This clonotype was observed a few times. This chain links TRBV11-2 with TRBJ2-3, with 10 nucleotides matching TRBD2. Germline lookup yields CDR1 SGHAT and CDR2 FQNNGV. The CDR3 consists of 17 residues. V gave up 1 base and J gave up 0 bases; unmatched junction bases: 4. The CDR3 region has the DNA TGTGCCAGCAGCTTAGTGGTAGCGGGGGGTAGCACAGATACGCAGTATTTT. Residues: CASSLVVAGGSTDTQYF.

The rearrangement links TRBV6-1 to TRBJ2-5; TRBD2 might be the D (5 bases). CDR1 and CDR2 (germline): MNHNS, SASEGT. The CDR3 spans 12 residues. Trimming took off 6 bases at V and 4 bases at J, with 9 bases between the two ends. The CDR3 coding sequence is TGTGCCAGCAGCCGGGCGGGAGAGACCCAGTACTTC. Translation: CASSRAGETQYF.

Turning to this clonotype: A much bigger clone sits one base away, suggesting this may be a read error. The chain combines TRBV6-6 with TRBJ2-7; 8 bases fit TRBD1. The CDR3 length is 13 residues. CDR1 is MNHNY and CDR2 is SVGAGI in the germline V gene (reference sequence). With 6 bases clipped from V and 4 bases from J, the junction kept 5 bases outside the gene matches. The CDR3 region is CASRYTGGYEQYF. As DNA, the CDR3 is TGTGCCAGCAGATATACAGGGGGGTACGAGCAGTACTTC.

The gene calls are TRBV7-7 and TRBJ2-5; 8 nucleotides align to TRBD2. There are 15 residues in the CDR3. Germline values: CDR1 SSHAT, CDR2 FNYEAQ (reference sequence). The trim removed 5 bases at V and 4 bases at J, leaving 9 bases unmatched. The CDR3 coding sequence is TGTGCCAGCAGCCAAACGGGGGGGCTCCCAGAGACCCAGTACTTC. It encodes CASSQTGGLPETQYF.

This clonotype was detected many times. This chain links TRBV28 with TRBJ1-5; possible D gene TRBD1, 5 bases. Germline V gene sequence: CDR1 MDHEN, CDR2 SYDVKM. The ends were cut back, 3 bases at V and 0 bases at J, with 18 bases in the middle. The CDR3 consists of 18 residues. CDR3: CASSFPRVMGSSNQPQHF. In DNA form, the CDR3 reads TGTGCCAGCAGTTTTCCCAGGGTCATGGGGTCTAGCAATCAGCCCCAGCATTTT.

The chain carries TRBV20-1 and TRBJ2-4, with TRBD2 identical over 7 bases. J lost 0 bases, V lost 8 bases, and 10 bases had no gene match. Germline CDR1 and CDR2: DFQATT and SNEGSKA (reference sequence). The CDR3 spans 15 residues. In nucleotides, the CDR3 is TGCAGTCTACTGGAGAGCGGGGTAGCCAAAAACATTCAGTACTTC. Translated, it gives CSLLESGVAKNIQYF.

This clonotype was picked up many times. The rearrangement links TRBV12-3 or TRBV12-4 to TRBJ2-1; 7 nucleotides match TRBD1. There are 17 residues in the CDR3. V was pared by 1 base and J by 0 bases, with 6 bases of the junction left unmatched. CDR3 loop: CASSLGGQTLSYNEQFF. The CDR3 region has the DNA TGTGCCAGCAGTTTAGGGGGACAGACTCTCTCCTACAATGAGCAGTTCTTC.

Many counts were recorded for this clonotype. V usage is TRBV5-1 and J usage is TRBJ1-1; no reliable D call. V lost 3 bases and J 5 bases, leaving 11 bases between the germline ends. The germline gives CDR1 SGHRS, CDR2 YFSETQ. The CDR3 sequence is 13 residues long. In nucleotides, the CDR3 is TGCGCCAGCAGCTCCCAATCGGGGACTGAAGCTTTCTTT. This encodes CASSSQSGTEAFF.

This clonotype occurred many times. The CDR3 DNA follows: TGTGCCAGCAGCTGGGGACAGGGAGAGGAAAAACTGTTTTTT. Amino acids: CASSWGQGEEKLFF. The chain carries TRBV11-1 and TRBJ1-4, with TRBD1 matching 9 bases. Germline lookup yields CDR1 SGHAT and CDR2 FQDESV (reference sequence). This CDR3 has 14 residues. Trimming at V came to 4 bases and at J to 8 bases, leaving 5 bases not matched to a gene.